The entry that follows covers one TCR beta chain sequence. Its antigen remains undetermined. No qualities accompany the bases; no much larger clone lies one base away. The germline V gene encodes CDR1 SGHNT and CDR2 YENEEA. V is trimmed back by 5 bases and J by 4 bases, and the junction contains 5 bases that no gene match accounts for. The CDR3 measures 15 amino acids from cysteine to phenylalanine. Only the CDR3 portion is preserved as DNA: 45 bases, with reading frame beginning at the first base. This sample is drawn from a study of blood T cell repertoires in COVID-19 (dated by TCRdb to 2020 to 2021). Study-level background: The collaborator samples originated in the United States, Italy and Spain and spanned the acute and convalescent phases of COVID-19. The material from the prospective study consisted of cDNA or gDNA derived from T cells, B-cell-depleted T cells, or PBMCs. Where available, HLA class I and class II types were obtained from metadata supplied by the sample provider rather than from assay-based typing. The samples were drawn from two sources: the first 160 participants of the ongoing ImmuneRACE study, and some 1,300 subjects contributed by 6 global collaborators. The repertoires were made available in a free public database intended to serve as a resource for research on the immune response to SARS-CoV-2. Subjects who had been exposed to COVID-19, were actively infected with it, or had recovered from it provided the deeply sampled blood TCRbeta repertoires that made up the dataset. Nearly every sample came with metadata listing a de-identified subject ID, COVID-19 status, age in years and sex. Overall study outcomes, separate from this receptor: Clinical and demographic metadata were provided uncurated, with the amount varying by source and participant.

Whole blood was collected in K2EDTA tubes by collaborating institutions according to the institutions' own protocols. For TCRbeta analysis, collaborators shipped samples as frozen whole blood, isolated PBMCs, or DNA extracted from either of those sample types. TCRbeta CDR3 regions were amplified from genomic DNA using the immunoSEQ Assay, a bias-controlled multiplex PCR. In the paper's pipeline: Nucleated cell counts per sample were estimated from amplification of reference gene primers within the assay. Sequence reads were collapsed and filtered to measure the absolute abundance of every unique TCRbeta CDR3 rearrangement. For each sample, productive Simpson clonality was calculated as the square root of Simpson's diversity index over productive rearrangements. Entries here come from immuneACCESS through TCRdb and include only in-frame sequences with V and J called. Some clones fail to appear in such tables; in the studies checked, an unresolved V gene covers under half of the shortfall, and the cause of the remainder is unknown. The V and J calls and clone size were taken over from that table, and D and trimming were inferred from the DNA. Across this sample there are about 99,000 clones, with roughly nine tenths seen only once. The top ten hold 3% to 3.5% of the sample.

The chain employs TRBV11-3 and TRBJ2-2; 9 junctional bases match TRBD2. The TCR comes from a middle-aged man in a cohort sampled during active COVID-19. The sequenced sample consisted of peripheral blood. The DNA reads as follows: TGTGCCAGCAGCCCGCGGGGGGGTGGCACCGGGGAGCTGTTTTTT. The encoded protein is CASSPRGGGTGELFF.